These 27 T cell receptor beta chains were all obtained from the same sample, sequenced in a study of control samples from healthy donors and cancer patients. TCRdb's table, derived via immunoSEQ multiplex PCR, lists solely in-frame clones and lacks some. The repertoire holds 65,000 to 95,000 clones, with around 87% as singletons. The material sequenced was blood. The receptors derive from a middle-aged man in good health.

This chain connects TRBV15 to TRBJ1-2; D call uncertain. V dropped 0 bases and J dropped 0 bases, with 5 bases sitting between them. Per germline, CDR1 LNHNV and CDR2 YYDKDF (reference sequence). This CDR3 comprises 14 residues. The CDR3 sequence is CATSRENTNYGYTF. Here the CDR3 DNA reads TGTGCCACCAGCAGAGAGAATACTAACTATGGCTACACCTTC. Full variable domain (rest looked up from reference TRBV15 and TRBJ1-2): DAMVIQNPRYQVTQFGKPVTLSCSQTLNHNVMYWYQQKSSQAPKLLFHYYDKDFNNEADTPDNFQSRRPNTSFCFLDIRSPGLGDTAMYLCATSRENTNYGYTFGSGTRLTVV.

This chain connects TRBV20-1 to TRBJ2-7; D gene uncertain. The CDR3 is 14 residues long. The germline CDR1 and CDR2 sequences are DFQATT and SNEGSKA (reference sequence). V lost 3 bases to trimming and J lost 7 bases, with 19 bases between them. CDR3 DNA sequence: TGCAGTGCTAGTATGACCGGAGAGTTTGGGGAGCAGTACGTC. The encoded protein is CSASMTGEFGEQYV.

Concerning this clone itself: The sample carries other DNA sequences with the same CDR3. The V and J genes are TRBV6-1 and TRBJ1-2; weak D call: TRBD1 (5 bases). This CDR3 is built from 13 residues. Trimming cost V 2 bases and J 4 bases, with 8 bases left between them. CDR1 and CDR2 from the germline V gene are MNHNS and SASEGT. Written as DNA, the CDR3 is TGTGCCAGCAGTGAAACCGGGGGCTATGGCTACACCTTC. Translating gives CASSETGGYGYTF.

The chain combines TRBV11-1 with TRBJ1-1; 10 nucleotides line up with TRBD1. The V and J ends lost 4 bases and 5 bases, in that order; junction bases with no gene match: 10. CDR1 is SGHAT, CDR2 FQDESV, per germline (reference sequence). The CDR3 has 16 amino acids. The CDR3 loop is CASSSPTGGGRTEAFF. The CDR3 bases are TGTGCCAGCAGCTCTCCGACAGGGGGCGGTCGGACTGAAGCTTTCTTT.

J is TRBJ2-7 and V is TRBV7-8, with 7 bases lining up with TRBD1. From germline, CDR1 is SGHVS and CDR2 FQNEAQ. V was clipped by 5 bases and J by 3 bases; unmatched bases: 16. This CDR3 contains 17 residues. The CDR3 here is CASSPFSQGVSVYEQYF. The CDR3 DNA is TGTGCCAGCAGCCCGTTTTCCCAGGGGGTGTCCGTCTACGAGCAGTACTTC.

This rearrangement joins TRBV13 to TRBJ1-1, with D maybe TRBD1 (5 bases). Germline CDR1 reads PRHDT; CDR2 reads FYEKMQ (reference sequence). Deletions cut 3 bases from V and 0 bases from J, with 8 bases between. This CDR3 region has 14 residues. The CDR3 nucleotides are TGTGCCAGCAGCTTCCAGACAGTGAACACTGAAGCTTTCTTT. Its protein is CASSFQTVNTEAFF.

The chain links TRBV6-5 to TRBJ2-5, with TRBD1 matching 9 bases. Germline V lookup: CDR1 MNHEY, CDR2 SVGAGI. V dropped 8 bases and J dropped 5; count of bases not matched to a gene: 9. The CDR3 has 14 amino acids. CDR3 DNA sequence: TGTGCCAGCGGAGTACGGACAGGGGTTGAGACCCAGTACTTC. Translation: CASGVRTGVETQYF.

This clone was seen just once. Other DNA sequences of this sample code for an identical CDR3. The rearrangement links TRBV18 to TRBJ1-4; tentative D call: TRBD1 (6 bases). CDR3 length equals 15 residues. V shed 3 bases and J shed 8 bases, with 16 bases lying between them. Germline V gene data show CDR1 as KGHSH and CDR2 as LQKENI. Here the CDR3 reads CASSPPGTLGEKLFF. The CDR3, as DNA: TGTGCCAGCTCACCTCCCGGGACACTGGGGGAAAAACTGTTTTTT.

The CDR3 DNA reads TGCGCCAGCAGCCAAGATTGGACAGGGGGCACTGAAGCTTTCTTT. Residues: CASSQDWTGGTEAFF. The chain is built from TRBV4-1 and TRBJ1-1; TRBD1 matches 10 bases. The CDR3 covers 15 residues. Germline CDR1 and CDR2: MGHRA and YSYEKL. Unmatched junction bases numbered 2, after V lost 0 bases and J lost 4 bases.

This chain joins TRBV19 and TRBJ1-2, with 9 nucleotides matching TRBD1. The J segment lost 4 bases and the V segment lost 10 bases, leaving 7 bases of the junction unmatched. The germline CDR1 and CDR2 sequences are LNHDA and SQIVND (reference sequence). There are 13 residues in the CDR3. In nucleotides, the CDR3 is TGTGCCATTGTGGACAGGGGAGGCTATGGCTACACCTTC. Translation gives CAIVDRGGYGYTF.

The J gene is TRBJ1-2, the V gene TRBV5-1; unclear D gene. The germline V gene encodes CDR1 SGHRS and CDR2 YFSETQ. The CDR3 is 15 amino acids. V lost 4 bases and J lost 2, with 15 bases in between. This CDR3 reads CASSVTGLGNYGYTF. The CDR3 coding sequence is TGCGCCAGCAGCGTTACCGGGCTAGGGAACTATGGCTACACCTTC. The whole variable domain, filled in from reference TRBV5-1 and TRBJ1-2, reads KAGVTQTPRYLIKTRGQQVTLSCSPISGHRSVSWYQQTPGQGLQFLFEYFSETQRNKGNFPGRFSGRQFSNSRSEMNVSTLELGDSALYLCASSVTGLGNYGYTFGSGTRLTVV.

The rearrangement uses TRBV11-3 and TRBJ1-1; D gene ambiguous. The CDR3 is 14 amino acids. CDR1 and CDR2 (germline): SGHNT, YENEEA. Trimming removed 5 bases from V and 2 bases from J, with 12 bases in between. CDR3 sequence: CASSRTDPNTEAFF. The CDR3 bases are TGTGCCAGCAGCCGGACTGACCCTAACACTGAAGCTTTCTTT.

V usage is TRBV23-1 and J usage is TRBJ2-7; D is unresolved. TRBV23-1 is recorded as an ORF, its role being uncertain. The CDR3 is made up of 16 amino acids. Between the trimmed V and J ends, which lost 0 bases and 3 bases, there was a span of 15 bases. Here the CDR3 reads CASSQSEKGTGYEQYV. The CDR3 nucleotides read TGCGCCAGCAGTCAATCAGAGAAAGGAACGGGCTACGAGCAGTACGTC.

The V call is TRBV3-1 (or the pseudogene TRBV3-2), the J call TRBJ2-7, with TRBD1 matching 7 bases. The CDR3 length is 13 residues. The V and J ends lost 6 bases and 5 bases, in that order; junction bases with no gene match: 7. Per the germline V gene, CDR1 is LGHDT and CDR2 is YNNKEL (reference sequence). The CDR3 DNA reads TGTGCCAGCAGTCTTAACCAGGGGGACGAGCAGTACTTC. Translated, it gives CASSLNQGDEQYF.

V and J are TRBV2 and TRBJ2-1; D gene uncertain. CDR1 SNHLY and CDR2 FYNNEI come from the germline V gene. This CDR3 spans 13 amino acids. V was clipped by 7 bases and J by 11 bases, with 18 bases between them. CDR3 in DNA: TGTGCCAGCATGGCGTGGGGTTGGGAAAAGCAGTTCTTC. Its translation is CASMAWGWEKQFF.

The genes are TRBV19 and TRBJ1-1; D is ambiguous. Looked up from germline, CDR1 is LNHDA and CDR2 is SQIVND (reference sequence). V gave up 7 bases and J gave up 0 bases, with 9 bases separating them. The CDR3 is made up of 13 amino acids. The CDR3, as DNA: TGTGCCAGTAAGCGGAGGTTGAACACTGAAGCTTTCTTT. This sequence encodes CASKRRLNTEAFF.

The CDR3 nucleotides read TGTGCTAGTGGTCCTCTCGGGGGCGCAGGTGGGACCCAGTACTTC. It codes for CASGPLGGAGGTQYF. This chain joins TRBV12-5 and TRBJ2-5; perhaps D is TRBD1 or TRBD2 (6 bases each). Germline CDR1 reads LGHNT; CDR2 reads FRNRAP. The CDR3 has 15 residues. Trimming stripped 5 bases from V and 7 bases from J, with 20 bases between.

The gene calls are TRBV11-3 and TRBJ2-1, with 15 nucleotides matching TRBD2. This CDR3 comprises 19 residues. The germline CDR1 and CDR2 sequences are SGHNT and YENEEA. Unmatched junction bases numbered 9, after V lost 2 bases and J lost 4 bases. The CDR3 loop is CASSLSLGLAGGWYNEQFF. The CDR3 DNA follows: TGTGCCAGCAGCTTAAGCCTGGGACTAGCGGGAGGTTGGTACAATGAGCAGTTCTTC.

The count of this clone is one. The DNA for the CDR3 is TGTGCCAGCAGCAAAGAGGCCGGGACTAGCGCAGATACGCAGTATTTT. Encoded protein: CASSKEAGTSADTQYF. V gene TRBV7-8 combines with J gene TRBJ2-3; 10 nucleotides align to TRBD2. This CDR3 comprises 16 residues. Trimming took 5 bases from V and 4 from J; bases not matched to a gene: 9. The germline CDR1 and CDR2 sequences are SGHVS and FQNEAQ.

J is TRBJ1-6 and V is TRBV7-9, with D perhaps matching TRBD1 (5 bases). The CDR3 runs to 18 residues. Germline V lookup: CDR1 SEHNR, CDR2 FQNEAQ (reference sequence). Trimming removed 3 bases at V and 7 bases at J, with 22 bases between. The CDR3 here is CASSFPDGAEGHNSPLHF. CDR3 nucleotide sequence: TGTGCCAGCAGCTTCCCCGACGGAGCCGAGGGGCACAATTCACCCCTCCACTTT. Full variable domain (remainder filled in from reference TRBV7-9 and TRBJ1-6): DTGVSQNPRHKITKRGQNVTFRCDPISEHNRLYWYRQTLGQGPEFLTYFQNEAQLEKSRLLSDRFSAERPKGSFSTLEIQRTEQGDSAMYLCASSFPDGAEGHNSPLHFGNGTRLTVT.

The CDR3 is CASSPGGTQTADTQYF. In nucleotides, the CDR3 is TGTGCCAGCAGCCCTGGAGGGACCCAGACGGCAGATACGCAGTATTTT. This chain links TRBV5-4 with TRBJ2-3; D might be TRBD2 (6 bases). CDR1 is SGHNT, CDR2 YYREEE, per germline (reference sequence). Trimming cost V 4 bases and J 4 bases, with 19 bases left between them. CDR3 length: 16 residues. Combining the CDR3 with reference TRBV5-4 and TRBJ2-3 gives the whole variable domain ETGVTQSPTHLIKTRGQQVTLRCSSQSGHNTVSWYQQALGQGPQFIFQYYREEENGRGNFPPRFSGLQFPNYSSELNVNALELDDSALYLCASSPGGTQTADTQYFGPGTRLTVL.

The chain links TRBV28 to TRBJ2-2; possibly TRBD2 for D (5 bases). Trimming took 5 bases from V and 4 from J, leaving 20 bases between them. Per the germline V gene, CDR1 is MDHEN and CDR2 is SYDVKM. The CDR3 has 17 amino acids. The DNA of the CDR3 is TGTGCCAGCAGTCCCCTCGGAGCCACTAGTCTCACCGGGGAGCTGTTTTTT. It encodes CASSPLGATSLTGELFF.

This clone has only a few counts. V gene TRBV5-1 combines with J gene TRBJ1-4; TRBD1 matches at 8 bases. With 5 bases clipped from V and 7 bases from J, the junction kept 7 bases outside the gene matches. From germline, CDR1 is SGHRS and CDR2 YFSETQ. The CDR3 has 14 amino acids. CDR3 sequence: CASRGGTGPEKLFF. CDR3 bases: TGCGCCAGCAGGGGGGGGACAGGTCCTGAAAAACTGTTTTTT.

This rearrangement joins TRBV29-1 to TRBJ2-7; D ambiguous. Germline-derived CDR1 and CDR2 are SQVTM and ANQGSEA. Deletions cut 4 bases from V and 2 bases from J, with 6 bases between. The CDR3 extends over 11 amino acids. The CDR3 loop reads CSVAAAYEQYF. The CDR3, as DNA: TGCAGCGTTGCGGCAGCCTACGAGCAGTACTTC.

This chain joins TRBV7-9 and TRBJ2-5; maybe TRBD1 (6 bases). The V end was cut by 7 bases, the J end by 2 bases, with 11 bases between. CDR3 length: 13 residues. Germline lookup yields CDR1 SEHNR and CDR2 FQNEAQ (reference sequence). CDR3 loop: CASTQGSQETQYF. CDR3 nucleotides: TGTGCCAGCACCCAGGGGAGTCAAGAGACCCAGTACTTC.

The CDR3 spells CASGQGLGTDTQYF. In nucleotides, the CDR3 is TGTGCTAGTGGCCAGGGTCTCGGCACAGATACGCAGTATTTT. V gene TRBV12-5 combines with J gene TRBJ2-3, with a possible D match to TRBD1 (5 bases). CDR3 length: 14 residues. With 6 bases removed from V and 1 base from J, the gap between germline ends came to 11 bases. Germline values: CDR1 LGHNT, CDR2 FRNRAP.

The rearrangement joins TRBV7-3 to TRBJ2-1; D remains unclear. Trimming took 0 bases from V and 9 from J, leaving 9 bases between them. The CDR3 sequence is 13 residues long. Per germline, CDR1 SGHTA and CDR2 FQGTGA. The chain's CDR3 is CASSLTYESEQFF. CDR3 nucleotide sequence: TGTGCCAGCAGCTTAACGTATGAGTCTGAGCAGTTCTTC.